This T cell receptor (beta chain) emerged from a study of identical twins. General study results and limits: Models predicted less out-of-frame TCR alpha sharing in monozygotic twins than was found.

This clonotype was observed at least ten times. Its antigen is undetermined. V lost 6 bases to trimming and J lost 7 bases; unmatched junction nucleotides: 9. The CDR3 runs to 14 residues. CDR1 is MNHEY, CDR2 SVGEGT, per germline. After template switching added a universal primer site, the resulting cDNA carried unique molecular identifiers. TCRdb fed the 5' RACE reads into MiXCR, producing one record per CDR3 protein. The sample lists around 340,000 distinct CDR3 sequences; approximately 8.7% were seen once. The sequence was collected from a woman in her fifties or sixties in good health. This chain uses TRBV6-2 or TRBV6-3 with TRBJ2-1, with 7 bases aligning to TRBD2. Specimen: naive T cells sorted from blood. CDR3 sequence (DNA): TGTGCCAGCAGAGCAGTAGCGGGTCGAAATGAGCAGTTCTTC. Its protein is CASRAVAGRNEQFF.